This entry lists 20 T cell receptor beta chains sequenced from one sample in a study of shared clonotypes between healthy human individuals. The table came from immunoSEQ multiplex PCR; TCRdb's copy has only in-frame clones and leaves some out. Of 150,000 to 200,000 clones in the sample, 85% to 95% are singletons; the top ten hold more than 0.06%. The sample was naive CD4+ T cells sorted from blood. Described subset: CD45RA+ positively selected. Receptors originate from a woman in her twenties or thirties in good health.

This clone has a single count. This chain uses TRBV28 with TRBJ1-4, with 7 nucleotides matching TRBD1. Trimming took 4 bases from V and 3 from J; bases not matched to a gene: 14. The germline gives CDR1 MDHEN, CDR2 SYDVKM. There are 18 residues in the CDR3. The CDR3 nucleotides read TGTGCCAGCAGTTCCGTGAAGGGGGCGATCCCAGCTAATGAAAAACTGTTTTTT. This codes for CASSSVKGAIPANEKLFF.

The chain joins TRBV28 to TRBJ1-1; D unresolved. The germline V gene has CDR1 MDHEN and CDR2 SYDVKM. The CDR3 covers 11 residues. Between the trimmed V and J ends, which lost 7 bases and 6 bases, there was a span of 9 bases. The CDR3 nucleotides are TGTGCCAGCACCCGAGAGTCTGAAGCTTTCTTT. This codes for CASTRESEAFF. The full variable domain, rest sourced from reference TRBV28 and TRBJ1-1, is DVKVTQSSRYLVKRTGEKVFLECVQDMDHENMFWYRQDPGLGLRLIYFSYDVKMKEKGDIPEGYSVSREKKERFSLILESASTNQTSMYLCASTRESEAFFGQGTRLTVV.

V is TRBV6-5 and J is TRBJ1-2, with D unresolved. CDR1 and CDR2 (germline): MNHEY, SVGAGI. V shed 1 base and J shed 10 bases, with 22 bases lying between them. The CDR3 loop spans 16 amino acids. DNA for the CDR3: TGTGCCAGCAGTTACTTGGGCCTAGCATCGCCCCTTAACTACACCTTC. Translation: CASSYLGLASPLNYTF.

The chain uses TRBV28 and TRBJ1-6; D ambiguous. Germline-derived CDR1 and CDR2 are MDHEN and SYDVKM. The V and J ends lost 3 bases and 10 bases respectively, with 7 bases between them. The CDR3 is made up of 12 amino acids. CDR3 amino acids: CASSFGGSPLHF. The CDR3 nucleotides read TGTGCCAGCAGTTTCGGAGGGTCACCCCTCCACTTT.

The chain recombines TRBV7-2 with TRBJ1-1; unclear D gene. The CDR3 contains 13 residues. Germline-derived CDR1 and CDR2 are SGHTA and FQGNSA. V lost 6 bases to trimming and J lost 1 base, with 9 bases between them. The CDR3 nucleotides read TGTGCCAGCAGTCCAGACGGGAACACTGAAGCTTTCTTT. This translates into CASSPDGNTEAFF.

The chain uses TRBV25-1 and TRBJ2-1, with D tentatively TRBD2 (7 bases). V gave up 8 bases and J gave up 5 bases, with 19 bases separating them. Looked up from germline, CDR1 is MGHDK and CDR2 is SYGVNS. CDR3 length: 15 amino acids. CDR3 sequence reads: CASESPAGADNEQFF. The CDR3 DNA follows: TGTGCCAGCGAGTCTCCGGCGGGGGCGGACAATGAGCAGTTCTTC. Looking up the rest from reference TRBV25-1 and TRBJ2-1 gives the full variable domain: EADIYQTPRYLVIGTGKKITLECSQTMGHDKMYWYQQDPGMELHLIHYSYGVNSTEKGDLSSESTVSRIRTEHFPLTLESARPSHTSQYLCASESPAGADNEQFFGPGTRLTVL.

The chain joins TRBV7-9 to TRBJ2-3, with 11 nucleotides matching TRBD2. Germline V lookup: CDR1 SEHNR, CDR2 FQNEAQ (reference sequence). CDR3 length equals 15 residues. Losses at the gene ends were 1 base for V and 6 bases for J; bases not matched to a gene: 3. The CDR3 sequence is CASSLVVAGGDTQYF. CDR3 coding DNA: TGTGCCAGCAGCTTAGTGGTAGCGGGAGGGGATACGCAGTATTTT.

The rearrangement uses TRBV28 and TRBJ2-3; maybe TRBD1 (6 bases). This CDR3 is built from 14 residues. The V end lost 8 bases, the J end lost 7 bases, and 19 bases lay between the germline ends. Germline CDR1 MDHEN, CDR2 SYDVKM. As DNA, the CDR3 is TGTGCCAGCGGCAACAGGGCCCTCCTGCATACGCAGTATTTT. Its translation: CASGNRALLHTQYF.

DNA of the CDR3: TGTGCCAGCAGCTGGTCCCCAGCGGGAGACTACGAGCAGTACTTC. Its translation is CASSWSPAGDYEQYF. The rearrangement uses TRBV5-4 and TRBJ2-7; TRBD2 matches 8 bases. The germline V gene has CDR1 SGHNT and CDR2 YYREEE (reference sequence). The CDR3 loop spans 15 amino acids. V was clipped by 3 bases and J by 3 bases; unmatched bases: 8.

The genes are TRBV9 and TRBJ2-2; 9 nucleotides line up with TRBD2. This CDR3 spans 17 amino acids. J was trimmed by 3 bases and V by 0 bases; bases with no gene match: 6. Germline V gene sequence: CDR1 SGDLS, CDR2 YYNGEE. The CDR3 sequence is CASSVGIAGEDTGELFF. CDR3 nucleotides: TGTGCCAGCAGCGTAGGGATAGCGGGAGAGGACACCGGGGAGCTGTTTTTT.

V and J are TRBV6-1 and TRBJ1-1; D is ambiguous. There are 12 residues in the CDR3. Trimming left V 6 bases short and J 3 bases short, with 8 bases between. Germline lookup yields CDR1 MNHNS and CDR2 SASEGT. Written as DNA, the CDR3 is TGTGCCAGCAGCCCGAGGGACACTGAAGCTTTCTTT. Encoded protein: CASSPRDTEAFF.

This chain links TRBV27 with TRBJ2-5; the match to TRBD1 covers 7 bases. The end of the DNA aligns better with TRBJ2-7, so the J call may be wrong. The germline V gene encodes CDR1 MNHEY and CDR2 SMNVEV (reference sequence). The CDR3 covers 14 residues. The DNA for the CDR3 is TGTGCCAGCATGAAAGGACAGGCCGCCTACGAGCAGTACTTC. Translating it yields CASMKGQAAYEQYF.

The V gene is TRBV5-5, the J gene TRBJ2-7, with 10 bases that match TRBD2. The J segment lost 2 bases and the V segment lost 6 bases, leaving 8 bases of the junction unmatched. There are 15 residues in the CDR3. Germline V gene sequence: CDR1 SGHKS, CDR2 YYEKEE (reference sequence). CDR3 sequence (DNA): TGTGCCAGCACAGGGCTAGCGGGAGAACCCTACGAGCAGTACTTC. This encodes CASTGLAGEPYEQYF.

The chain is built from TRBV25-1 and TRBJ1-6, with a weak D call TRBD1 (5 bases). Germline V gives CDR1 MGHDK, CDR2 SYGVNS. V was trimmed by 1 base and J by 11 bases, leaving 12 bases between them. This CDR3 comprises 14 residues. CDR3 in amino acids: CASSEWTITAPLHF. As DNA, the CDR3 is TGTGCCAGCAGTGAATGGACAATCACCGCACCCCTCCACTTT. The full variable domain, its missing parts supplied by reference TRBV25-1 and TRBJ1-6, is EADIYQTPRYLVIGTGKKITLECSQTMGHDKMYWYQQDPGMELHLIHYSYGVNSTEKGDLSSESTVSRIRTEHFPLTLESARPSHTSQYLCASSEWTITAPLHFGNGTRLTVT.

The chain combines TRBV5-3 with TRBJ2-5; possible D gene TRBD1, 5 bases. TRBV5-3 has ORF status, its function being uncertain. The CDR3 covers 21 residues. Trimming removed 5 bases at V and 9 bases at J, with 41 bases between. The CDR3 is CARSQRTQTADGGDHPGAQYF. Written as DNA, the CDR3 is TGTGCCAGAAGTCAAAGGACCCAGACAGCCGATGGCGGCGACCATCCAGGAGCCCAGTACTTC.

V is TRBV11-2 and J is TRBJ2-5; the match to TRBD2 covers 11 bases. Germline CDR1 and CDR2: SGHAT and FQNNGV. Losses at the gene ends were 5 bases for V and 4 bases for J; bases not matched to a gene: 6. The CDR3 covers 15 residues. The CDR3, as DNA: TGTGCCAGCAGCACCCAACTAGCGGGAGTAGAGACCCAGTACTTC. This translates into CASSTQLAGVETQYF.

The chain couples TRBV5-4 to TRBJ2-3; D is perhaps TRBD2 (6 bases). Trimming removed 4 bases from V and 2 bases from J, with 17 bases in between. The germline gives CDR1 SGHNT, CDR2 YYREEE (reference sequence). The CDR3 has 16 amino acids. CDR3: CASSPGREWDTDTQYF. The CDR3 nucleotides are TGTGCCAGCAGCCCAGGTCGGGAGTGGGACACAGATACGCAGTATTTT.

V gene TRBV4-1 combines with J gene TRBJ1-4; D might be TRBD1 (6 bases). CDR1 and CDR2 from the germline V gene are MGHRA and YSYEKL. CDR3 length: 21 residues. V was clipped by 3 bases and J by 7 bases, with 33 bases between them. CDR3 nucleotides: TGCGCCAGCAGCCAGGCCCGAGGGGGAAGGCTTTCATCCTCGTCACGTGAAAAACTGTTTTTT. Translation: CASSQARGGRLSSSSREKLFF.

V and J are TRBV28 and TRBJ1-5; 9 nucleotides match TRBD1. CDR1 and CDR2 from the germline V gene are MDHEN and SYDVKM. With V trimmed by 3 bases and J by 5 bases, 5 bases remained unmatched. The CDR3 spans 15 residues. The CDR3 DNA is TGTGCCAGCAGTTTTCCGGACAGGGGCGATCAGCCCCAGCATTTT. Protein product: CASSFPDRGDQPQHF.

The V and J genes are TRBV6-4 and TRBJ2-7, with 8 bases identical to TRBD2. The trim removed 1 base at V and 3 bases at J, leaving 5 bases unmatched. This CDR3 comprises 15 residues. Germline V gene data show CDR1 as MRHNA and CDR2 as SNTAGT. CDR3 in amino acids: CASSDYSGDYYEQYF. In DNA, the CDR3 is TGTGCCAGCAGTGACTATAGCGGGGATTACTACGAGCAGTACTTC.